The T cell receptor beta chain described here comes from a study of Ad26.COV2.S vaccination and SARS-CoV-2 variants. Study-wide context: This donor came from the COV1001 trial of Ad26.COV2.S.

The study, taken as a whole, reports: Marked by substantial breadth, spike-specific CD8+ and CD4+ T cell responses were reportedly seen after vaccination. In TCR breadth and depth analyses, total T cell responses may have been underestimated. Placebo and vaccine recipients had non-spike TCR breadth that was similar.

Treatment denoted: some 20 received Ad26.COV2.S at low or high dose, single or two shots; about 5 received placebo; per-sample allocation not given. Sampling occurred on day 63 after the first vaccine or placebo injection. The CDR3 is 16 residues long. The germline CDR1 and CDR2 sequences are LGHNA and YSLEER. Trimming pared 3 bases from V and 9 bases from J, leaving 21 bases between. Repertoires were generated with immunoSEQ multiplex PCR, while TCRdb's copy carries only in-frame clones and drops some. There are around 450,000 clones in the sample; roughly nine tenths occur only once, and about 2.4% lies in the top ten. Remarks on this clone: The antigen is undetermined.

The V call is TRBV4-3, the J call TRBJ2-1; no definite D call. This TCR was recovered from a person aged 18-60 years who received the Ad26.COV2.S COVID-19 vaccine or a placebo. The sequencing here drew on peripheral blood, taken in a trial of Ad26.COV2.S vaccine versus placebo. CDR3 sequence reads: CASSQGPPYGLVEQFF. CDR3 DNA sequence: TGCGCCAGCAGCCAGGGCCCTCCCTACGGGCTGGTTGAGCAGTTCTTC.